The 22 T cell receptor beta chains in this list originate from one sample, sequenced in a study of cytomegalovirus exposure and HLA in healthy donors. The study ran its PCR with 60 Vbeta and 13 Jbeta primers. Using immunoSEQ multiplex PCR, the repertoire was profiled, and TCRdb retains in-frame clones only, with some absent. The sample holds 150,000 to 200,000 clones, over 75% seen once. Sequencing was done on a sample of PBMCs. The receptors here all came from a male donor in good health and CMV-seronegative.

The CDR3 reads CASSRGGTGNTIYF. CDR3 DNA sequence: TGTGCCAGCAGTCGAGGGGGCACTGGAAACACCATATATTTT. V gene TRBV6-1 combines with J gene TRBJ1-3; TRBD1 agrees at 7 bases. The germline V gene encodes CDR1 MNHNS and CDR2 SASEGT. Trimming took 5 bases from V and 2 from J; bases not matched to a gene: 3. This CDR3 region has 14 residues.

The rearrangement uses TRBV5-6 and TRBJ1-2, with TRBD1 identical over 8 bases. Germline V lookup: CDR1 SGHDT, CDR2 YYEEEE. CDR3 length: 14 amino acids. The J segment lost 2 bases and the V segment lost 2 bases, leaving 2 bases of the junction unmatched. This CDR3 reads CASSFAGGNYGYTF. Written as DNA, the CDR3 is TGTGCCAGCAGCTTCGCAGGGGGCAACTATGGCTACACCTTC. Full variable domain (remainder filled in from reference TRBV5-6 and TRBJ1-2): DAGVTQSPTHLIKTRGQQVTLRCSPKSGHDTVSWYQQALGQGPQFIFQYYEEEERQRGNFPDRFSGHQFPNYSSELNVNALLLGDSALYLCASSFAGGNYGYTFGSGTRLTVV.

This chain connects TRBV19 to TRBJ2-5; D is possibly TRBD1 (6 bases). Trimming pared 5 bases from V and 5 bases from J, leaving 12 bases between. This CDR3 is 13 amino acids long. The germline CDR1 and CDR2 sequences are LNHDA and SQIVND (reference sequence). CDR3 protein: CASSLQGGETQYF. The CDR3 nucleotides read TGTGCCAGTAGTTTACAGGGTGGGGAGACCCAGTACTTC.

This rearrangement joins TRBV6-1 to TRBJ1-4; perhaps TRBD1 as D (6 bases). The CDR3 sequence is 14 residues long. Germline V gene data show CDR1 as MNHNS and CDR2 as SASEGT. The V and J ends lost 5 bases and 4 bases respectively, with 11 bases between them. CDR3 sequence reads: CASSRTALNEKLFF. CDR3 in DNA: TGTGCCAGCAGTCGGACAGCCCTTAATGAAAAACTGTTTTTT.

The V gene is TRBV11-2, the J gene TRBJ1-1, with 8 nucleotides matching TRBD1. The germline V gene has CDR1 SGHAT and CDR2 FQNNGV. The CDR3 totals 17 residues. V dropped 4 bases and J dropped 5; count of bases not matched to a gene: 15. DNA for the CDR3: TGTGCCAGCAGCTCCTACAGGGGGGGGAAGATTGATACTGAAGCTTTCTTT. Translating gives CASSSYRGGKIDTEAFF.

This chain uses TRBV7-8 with TRBJ2-2; D might be TRBD1 (6 bases). Germline CDR1 reads SGHVS; CDR2 reads FQNEAQ. The CDR3 length is 15 residues. The V gene lost 2 bases and the J gene lost 1 base, with 8 bases spanning the gap. The CDR3 loop reads CASSLKDRNTGELFF. The CDR3 DNA sequence: TGTGCCAGCAGCTTAAAGGACAGGAACACCGGGGAGCTGTTTTTT.

The gene calls are TRBV11-2 and TRBJ1-6; TRBD1 is a possible D gene (5 bases). CDR3 length: 16 residues. CDR1 and CDR2 from the germline V gene are SGHAT and FQNNGV. V was shortened by 0 bases and J by 5 bases, with 11 bases between the two germline ends. The CDR3 nucleotides read TGTGCCAGCAGCTTAGAGGCAGGGTGGAATAATTCACCCCTCCACTTT. Its translation is CASSLEAGWNNSPLHF.

This chain joins TRBV2 and TRBJ1-5; possibly TRBD1 for D (6 bases). Germline CDR1 and CDR2: SNHLY and FYNNEI. V dropped 8 bases and J dropped 2 bases, with 16 bases sitting between them. The CDR3 length is 15 residues. In nucleotides, the CDR3 is TGTGCCAGCGGAACTACAGGGTTAGGCAATCAGCCCCAGCATTTT. Protein product: CASGTTGLGNQPQHF.

As to this clone: The sample has other DNA sequences that encode this CDR3 too. The chain recombines TRBV6-5 with TRBJ1-6, with a weak D call TRBD1 (6 bases). Germline-derived CDR1 and CDR2 are MNHEY and SVGAGI. This CDR3 contains 13 residues. Trimming shortened V by 6 bases and J by 6 bases, and 9 bases separated the two germline ends. The CDR3 DNA follows: TGTGCCAGCAGCCGGACAGTTAATTCACCCCTCCACTTT. Translated: CASSRTVNSPLHF.

This clone has just one count. As DNA, the CDR3 is TGTGCCACCAGCAGAGGGGGGGGGACCGGGGAGCTGTTTTTT. It translates to CATSRGGGTGELFF. The rearrangement joins TRBV15 to TRBJ2-2; 7 nucleotides align to TRBD2. V was pared by 1 base and J by 5 bases, with 1 base of the junction left unmatched. Looked up from germline, CDR1 is LNHNV and CDR2 is YYDKDF (reference sequence). This CDR3 region has 14 residues.

J is TRBJ1-2 and V is TRBV6-1, with 7 bases fitting TRBD1. Germline V gene sequence: CDR1 MNHNS, CDR2 SASEGT. V shed 10 bases, J shed 3 bases, and the junction held 11 bases outside the gene matches. The CDR3 length is 14 residues. The CDR3 reads CATGDSAFYYGYTF. The CDR3 coding sequence is TGTGCCACTGGGGACAGCGCCTTTTACTATGGCTACACCTTC.

The CDR3 nucleotides are TGTGCCAGCAGCTTAGGCGTCCCCTACGAGCAGTACTTC. As protein: CASSLGVPYEQYF. The rearrangement uses TRBV11-2 and TRBJ2-7; the D is unclear. The CDR3 extends over 13 amino acids. V was shortened by 1 base and J by 2 bases, with 6 bases between the two germline ends. From germline, CDR1 is SGHAT and CDR2 FQNNGV.

Only a few counts were recorded for this clone. The chain's CDR3 is CASSYSDRGFFEKLFF. The CDR3 DNA reads TGTGCCAGCAGTTACTCGGACAGGGGATTTTTTGAAAAACTGTTTTTT. The J gene is TRBJ1-4, the V gene TRBV6-5, with TRBD1 matching over 9 bases. Per germline, CDR1 MNHEY and CDR2 SVGAGI. The V gene end was trimmed by 0 bases and the J gene end by 7 bases; junction bases not matched to a gene: 6. This CDR3 is 16 amino acids long.

The rearrangement joins TRBV2 to TRBJ1-2; D is possibly TRBD1 (5 bases). The germline V gene has CDR1 SNHLY and CDR2 FYNNEI. The V and J ends lost 6 bases and 4 bases respectively, with 18 bases between them. The CDR3 sequence is 15 residues long. The CDR3 region is CASRQDSSRTYGYTF. In DNA, the CDR3 is TGTGCCAGCAGGCAAGACAGTTCGAGGACCTATGGCTACACCTTC.

V gene TRBV5-1 combines with J gene TRBJ1-1, with 8 bases fitting TRBD1. This CDR3 is 15 amino acids long. The V segment lost 4 bases and the J segment 5 bases; nucleotides outside the gene matches: 10. The germline V gene encodes CDR1 SGHRS and CDR2 YFSETQ. CDR3 nucleotides: TGCGCCAGCAGCGAAGCTAGGACAGGGTTTACTGAAGCTTTCTTT. It is translated as CASSEARTGFTEAFF.

J is TRBJ1-6 and V is TRBV5-6; TRBD1 matches 8 bases. There are 14 residues in the CDR3. From germline, CDR1 is SGHDT and CDR2 YYEEEE. The V gene end was trimmed by 3 bases and the J gene end by 4 bases; junction bases not matched to a gene: 0. CDR3 nucleotides: TGTGCCAGCAGCTGGGACAGGTATAATTCACCCCTCCACTTT. This codes for CASSWDRYNSPLHF.

The chain recombines TRBV5-4 with TRBJ2-1, with 12 positions matching TRBD2. Germline values: CDR1 SGHNT, CDR2 YYREEE (reference sequence). The CDR3 covers 16 residues. V lost 4 bases, J lost 6 bases, and 8 bases stayed unmatched. This chain's CDR3 is CASSTRLAGAFNEQFF. CDR3 sequence (DNA): TGTGCCAGCAGCACAAGACTAGCGGGGGCCTTCAATGAGCAGTTCTTC. Full variable domain (outside the CDR3, taken from reference TRBV5-4 and TRBJ2-1): ETGVTQSPTHLIKTRGQQVTLRCSSQSGHNTVSWYQQALGQGPQFIFQYYREEENGRGNFPPRFSGLQFPNYSSELNVNALELDDSALYLCASSTRLAGAFNEQFFGPGTRLTVL.

The V gene is TRBV6-1, the J gene TRBJ1-2; no definite D call. This CDR3 contains 13 residues. Germline V gives CDR1 MNHNS, CDR2 SASEGT. The germline V and J ends were trimmed by 4 bases and 4 bases, with 10 bases remaining between them. For the CDR3, the DNA is TGTGCCAGCAGTGTTGTGGGAGCCTATGGCTACACCTTC. It translates to CASSVVGAYGYTF.

The chain has TRBV7-9 and TRBJ2-5; 7 nucleotides match TRBD1. Germline-derived CDR1 and CDR2 are SEHNR and FQNEAQ (reference sequence). After removal of 3 bases from V and 9 bases from J, the junction contained 13 bases not matched to a gene. The CDR3 extends over 15 amino acids. The CDR3 loop reads CASSFLGQGVRAQYF. The CDR3, as DNA: TGTGCCAGCAGCTTCCTCGGGCAGGGGGTGAGGGCCCAGTACTTC.

V is TRBV14 and J is TRBJ2-6; D ambiguous. Trimming removed 2 bases at V and 4 bases at J, with 9 bases between. The CDR3 length is 15 residues. Per the germline V gene, CDR1 is SGHDN and CDR2 is FVKESK. CDR3 residues: CASSQLRSGANVLTF. The CDR3, as DNA: TGTGCCAGCAGCCAATTGCGTTCCGGGGCCAACGTCCTGACTTTC.

This chain links TRBV30 with TRBJ2-5; tentative D call: TRBD2 (6 bases). V lost 4 bases, J lost 2 bases, and 14 bases lay in between. This CDR3 comprises 14 residues. The V gene's germline CDR1 is GTSNPN and CDR2 SVGIG (reference sequence). The CDR3 nucleotides are TGTGCCTGGACCCCCGTCGGGGGTCAAGAGACCCAGTACTTC. This sequence encodes CAWTPVGGQETQYF.

The genes are TRBV10-1 and TRBJ1-1; possible D gene TRBD1, 5 bases. CDR3 size: 13 residues. V gave up 6 bases and J gave up 4 bases, with 12 bases separating them. The V gene's germline CDR1 is WNHNN and CDR2 SYGVQD (reference sequence). The CDR3 coding sequence is TGCGCCAGCAGCGCCGGGCAGGGCACTGAAGCTTTCTTT. Translating gives CASSAGQGTEAFF.